One sample yielded the 19 T cell receptor beta chains listed below, sequenced in a study of sequential checkpoint blockade in melanoma. Sample treatment: randomized to nivolumab then ipilimumab (arm A) or the reverse (arm B). Assay used: immunoSEQ multiplex PCR; TCRdb lists only in-frame clones, some missing. Of some 18,000 clones listed, 26% are singletons. This sample comprised tumor tissue (inferred from file names), obtained from a patient given nivolumab and ipilimumab in sequence. These receptors all stem from a human donor with melanoma.

V usage is TRBV15 and J usage is TRBJ2-7, with 9 positions matching TRBD2. The V and J ends lost 0 bases and 4 bases, in that order; junction bases with no gene match: 10. CDR1 is LNHNV, CDR2 YYDKDF, per germline (reference sequence). The CDR3 length is 17 residues. Here the CDR3 reads CATSRDAGGIQGYEQYF. In nucleotides, the CDR3 is TGTGCCACCAGCAGAGATGCGGGGGGGATACAGGGTTACGAGCAGTACTTC.

This clone was counted at least ten times. This chain connects TRBV9 to TRBJ2-5; D may be TRBD2 (5 bases). This CDR3 region has 15 residues. Germline assignment: CDR1 SGDLS and CDR2 YYNGEE. V lost 0 bases and J 5 bases, leaving 14 bases between the germline ends. The CDR3 DNA is TGTGCCAGCAGCGTAGACGGTGCGTCGGGGGAGACCCAGTACTTC. Its protein product is CASSVDGASGETQYF. The full variable domain, its missing parts supplied by reference TRBV9 and TRBJ2-5, is DSGVTQTPKHLITATGQRVTLRCSPRSGDLSVYWYQQSLDQGLQFLIQYYNGEERAKGNILERFSAQQFPDLHSELNLSSLELGDSALYFCASSVDGASGETQYFGPGTRLLVL.

V usage is TRBV11-3 and J usage is TRBJ1-1, with 8 bases lining up with TRBD1. This CDR3 has 15 residues. CDR1 is SGHNT, CDR2 YENEEA, per germline. Germline trimming cut 6 bases from V and 6 bases from J; bases unmatched to any gene: 12. CDR3 sequence: CASRKYGQGASEAFF. The CDR3 nucleotides read TGTGCCAGCAGAAAATATGGGCAGGGGGCCTCTGAAGCTTTCTTT.

This clone was seen a few times. This sequence joins TRBV7-5 and TRBJ2-7; the table's D call, TRBD2, was not checked against the DNA. TRBV7-5 is deemed a pseudogene. The CDR3 loop spans 18 amino acids. This chain's CDR3 is CASSFGLAGGSTSYEQYF. For the CDR3, the DNA is TGTGCCAGCAGCTTTGGACTAGCGGGAGGGAGTACCTCCTACGAGCAGTACTTC.

Only a few counts were recorded for this clone. V usage is TRBV8-2 and J usage is TRBJ2-1; the table calls TRBD2, which could not be checked here. TRBV8-2 is a pseudogene locus. This CDR3 is built from 15 residues. The CDR3 reads CASRNVGLADNEQFF. The CDR3 region has the DNA TGTGCCAGCAGGAATGTCGGGCTAGCGGACAATGAGCAGTTCTTC.

This clone was seen more than once but under ten times. The chain carries TRBV11-3 and TRBJ2-5, with D perhaps matching TRBD1 (6 bases). Germline V gives CDR1 SGHNT, CDR2 YENEEA. CDR3 length: 16 residues. V lost 3 bases to trimming and J lost 1 base, with 15 bases between them. CDR3 in amino acids: CASSLATGLSQETQYF. CDR3 nucleotides: TGTGCCAGCAGCTTGGCCACAGGGCTAAGCCAAGAGACCCAGTACTTC.

This clone was counted between two and nine times. This chain connects TRBV19 to TRBJ1-5, with D tentatively TRBD1 (6 bases). The V gene's germline CDR1 is LNHDA and CDR2 SQIVND (reference sequence). CDR3 size: 15 residues. Trimming stripped 1 base from V and 5 bases from J, with 12 bases between. CDR3 sequence: CASSIGGRGYQPQHF. CDR3 nucleotides: TGTGCCAGTAGTATAGGTGGCAGGGGTTATCAGCCCCAGCATTTT.

The V call is TRBV19, the J call TRBJ2-4; 7 bases fit TRBD2. Trimming removed 4 bases from V and 8 bases from J; junction bases left unmatched: 11. Germline V lookup: CDR1 LNHDA, CDR2 SQIVND (reference sequence). The CDR3 contains 15 residues. CDR3 sequence (DNA): TGTGCCAGTAGTAAACCGGGGACCAGCGGGGACATTCAGTACTTC. It codes for CASSKPGTSGDIQYF. The variable domain in full, completed from reference TRBV19 and TRBJ2-4, reads DGGITQSPKYLFRKEGQNVTLSCEQNLNHDAMYWYRQDPGQGLRLIYYSQIVNDFQKGDIAEGYSVSREKKESFPLTVTSAQKNPTAFYLCASSKPGTSGDIQYFGAGTRLSVL.

The J gene is TRBJ2-7, the V gene TRBV6-8, with D hard to call. Germline lookup yields CDR1 MNHGY and CDR2 SAAAGT. The V and J ends lost 0 bases and 5 bases respectively, with 8 bases between them. There are 13 residues in the CDR3. CDR3 coding DNA: TGTGCCAGCAGTTACTCATGGCGACACGAGCAGTACTTC. Its translation is CASSYSWRHEQYF.

Within the sample, this clone is medium-sized. The genes are TRBV11-3 and TRBJ1-2, with 9 positions matching TRBD1. The J segment lost 0 bases and the V segment lost 3 bases, leaving 8 bases of the junction unmatched. This CDR3 contains 17 residues. From germline, CDR1 is SGHNT and CDR2 YENEEA. CDR3 nucleotides: TGTGCCAGCAGCTTTTGGACAGGGGACCCAACTAACTATGGCTACACCTTC. Translation: CASSFWTGDPTNYGYTF.

This clone was picked up a small number of times. This chain links TRBV6-1 with TRBJ2-7; D is uncertain. The germline CDR1 and CDR2 sequences are MNHNS and SASEGT. The germline V and J ends were trimmed by 1 base and 4 bases, with 11 bases remaining between them. The CDR3 has 14 amino acids. CDR3 DNA sequence: TGTGCCAGCAGTGAAGGGGCTCTGGAATACGAGCAGTACTTC. Its translation is CASSEGALEYEQYF.

The V gene is TRBV28, the J gene TRBJ2-1; D is perhaps TRBD1 (6 bases). The CDR3 contains 16 residues. Between the trimmed V and J ends, which lost 6 bases and 3 bases, there was a span of 18 bases. The germline V gene encodes CDR1 MDHEN and CDR2 SYDVKM. CDR3 in amino acids: CASSSSGTRNYNEQFF. For the CDR3, the DNA is TGTGCCAGCAGCTCTTCCGGGACACGCAACTACAATGAGCAGTTCTTC.

This clone was counted only a few times. The chain couples TRBV11-3 to TRBJ2-2; 8 positions agree with TRBD2. The CDR3 contains 16 residues. J gave up 4 bases and V 3 bases, and 7 bases lay outside the gene matches. In germline, CDR1 is SGHNT, CDR2 YENEEA. The CDR3 loop is CASSFIPGGPTGELFF. The CDR3 DNA follows: TGTGCCAGCAGCTTTATACCGGGGGGGCCCACCGGGGAGCTGTTTTTT.

This clone has a handful of counts. The rearrangement uses TRBV6-8 and TRBJ2-7; D is tentatively TRBD1 or TRBD2 (5 bases each). Germline V gene lookup returns CDR1 MNHGY and CDR2 SAAAGT. The CDR3 consists of 14 residues. V lost 6 bases to trimming and J lost 4 bases, with 16 bases between them. In DNA form, the CDR3 reads TGTGCCAGCAGGGGACCCTCCCTTACTTACGAGCAGTACTTC. Translated: CASRGPSLTYEQYF.

This clone was seen only a few times. The V and J genes are TRBV19 and TRBJ2-1; 9 positions agree with TRBD1. In germline, CDR1 is LNHDA, CDR2 SQIVND (reference sequence). The length of the CDR3 is 14 residues. V lost 7 bases and J lost 7; bases outside the gene matches: 8. This CDR3 reads CASTPPDRGNEQFF. In DNA form, the CDR3 reads TGTGCCAGTACCCCTCCCGACAGGGGGAATGAGCAGTTCTTC. Drawing the rest from reference TRBV19 and TRBJ2-1, the complete variable domain is DGGITQSPKYLFRKEGQNVTLSCEQNLNHDAMYWYRQDPGQGLRLIYYSQIVNDFQKGDIAEGYSVSREKKESFPLTVTSAQKNPTAFYLCASTPPDRGNEQFFGPGTRLTVL.

The chain carries TRBV5-1 and TRBJ2-7; tentatively, D is TRBD1 (5 bases). Trimming stripped 2 bases from V and 0 bases from J, with 9 bases between. Germline V gene sequence: CDR1 SGHRS, CDR2 YFSETQ. This CDR3 spans 14 amino acids. Here the CDR3 DNA reads TGCGCCAGCAGCTTAACAGGAACCTCCTACGAGCAGTACTTC. It is translated as CASSLTGTSYEQYF.

The V gene is TRBV6-8, the J gene TRBJ1-3; D might be TRBD1 (5 bases). CDR1 is MNHGY and CDR2 is SAAAGT in the germline V gene. The CDR3 has 15 amino acids. Between the trimmed V and J ends, which lost 6 bases and 0 bases, there was a span of 12 bases. The CDR3 loop reads CASRVTEHSGNTIYF. CDR3 DNA sequence: TGTGCCAGCAGGGTGACAGAACACTCTGGAAACACCATATATTTT.

The rearrangement uses TRBV18 and TRBJ1-2; D unresolved. Trimming removed 6 bases at V and 5 bases at J, with 22 bases between. The CDR3 is 16 amino acids. The germline CDR1 and CDR2 sequences are KGHSH and LQKENI. The CDR3 protein is CASSPSLTEGGYGYTF. The CDR3 DNA reads TGTGCCAGCTCTCCATCTCTAACGGAGGGTGGGTATGGCTACACCTTC.

This clone was seen more than once but under ten times. This chain links TRBV9 with TRBJ2-2; 8 positions match TRBD2. Germline-derived CDR1 and CDR2 are SGDLS and YYNGEE. This CDR3 is 16 amino acids long. V dropped 6 bases and J dropped 7; count of bases not matched to a gene: 14. The CDR3 region has the DNA TGTGCCAGCACCAAACCGGGGCGGGAGGTGAGCGGGGAGCTGTTTTTT. Its protein product is CASTKPGREVSGELFF.